The source of this T cell receptor (beta chain) is a study of T cells after yellow fever vaccination. Study at large: The authors prepared low-cell-number fractions using SMART-Seq v4 Ultra Low Input.

Via MiXCR, TCRdb re-called the 5' RACE reads, giving one row per CDR3 protein. The top ten hold 20% to 30% of the sample, which has about 310,000 distinct CDR3 sequences, less than 4.5% seen once. Ten or more counts support this clonotype. Its antigen is still unknown. V was cut by 4 bases and J by 5 bases, with 8 bases left in between. The CDR3 spans 12 residues. CDR1 is MNHEY, CDR2 SVGEGT, per germline. Overall study findings and caveats: Secondary responses were weaker yet peaked faster, day 5 versus 15. Subsequent to the booster, the majority of primary-vaccination clones reappeared (around 96% CD4, 88% CD8).

The sequenced sample was PBMCs, obtained on the day of the yellow fever booster vaccination. The receptor's source is a man aged 18 to 35 who received the YFV17D yellow fever vaccine. This chain connects TRBV6-2 or TRBV6-3 to TRBJ1-1; perhaps TRBD1 as D (5 bases). CDR3 nucleotide sequence: TGTGCCAGCAGTTTCAGGGTTACTGAAGCTTTCTTT. Encoded protein: CASSFRVTEAFF.